The subject of this entry is one T cell receptor beta chain. Its antigen is not identified. A single base separates this from a much larger clone, so it may be a read error. Methods described previously, with TCR primers listed, were used for bulk TCR libraries. TCRdb ran MiXCR on the PCR reads and lists one entry per CDR3 protein. Counted here are about 54,000 distinct CDR3 sequences, less than 25% occurring once; the ten biggest clones make up under 2%. Libraries of naive CD8 T cells were made from about 19,000 to 1,100,000 sorted cells. They used 10%, 30% or 50% RNA. CD8+CD4-CCR7+CD45RA+ sorting gave the naive CD8 T cells. This specimen comes from a study of molecular identifiers for immune sequencing clone quantification. Study-wide findings and caveats: Among effectors, clones above 20 RNA copies held over 97% of molecules; among naive cells, under 1%.

The CDR3 is 14 residues long. The V and J ends lost 5 bases and 9 bases, in that order; junction bases with no gene match: 12. Per germline, CDR1 LNHNV and CDR2 YYDKDF (reference sequence). The chain links TRBV15 to TRBJ2-5; TRBD2 matches at 7 bases. Material: naive CD8+ T cells from blood, with Jurkat cell RNA spiked in. Subset here: FACS-sorted CD8+CD4-CCR7+CD45RA+ naive T cells. This TCR derives from a human donor in good health. Some libraries in this study had Jurkat cell RNA spiked in. The CDR3 coding sequence is TGTGCCACCAGCCCGAGACGGGGGAGGGAGCCCCAGTACTTC. This gives the protein CATSPRRGREPQYF.